The sequence of this T cell receptor (beta chain) was determined in a study of blood T cell repertoires in COVID-19. In the study overall: From T cells, B-cell-depleted T cells, or PBMCs came the material, which was cDNA or gDNA.

This CDR3 comprises 17 residues. Per germline, CDR1 SGHRS and CDR2 YFSETQ. V lost 0 bases and J 1 base, leaving 17 bases between the germline ends. TCRdb keeps only in-frame clones here, not all; method: immunoSEQ multiplex PCR. The table includes 350,000 or so clones, about 92% detected once. Followed over time, Seattle patients had been enrolled while infection was active. This sequence originates from a woman aged 60-75 years with COVID-19, enrolled during active disease. The specimen was peripheral blood. V gene TRBV5-1 combines with J gene TRBJ2-7, with a tentative D call TRBD1 (5 bases). CDR3 amino acids: CASSLGTGVPESYEQYF. CDR3 nucleotides: TGCGCCAGCAGCTTGGGAACAGGAGTCCCCGAGTCCTACGAGCAGTACTTC.